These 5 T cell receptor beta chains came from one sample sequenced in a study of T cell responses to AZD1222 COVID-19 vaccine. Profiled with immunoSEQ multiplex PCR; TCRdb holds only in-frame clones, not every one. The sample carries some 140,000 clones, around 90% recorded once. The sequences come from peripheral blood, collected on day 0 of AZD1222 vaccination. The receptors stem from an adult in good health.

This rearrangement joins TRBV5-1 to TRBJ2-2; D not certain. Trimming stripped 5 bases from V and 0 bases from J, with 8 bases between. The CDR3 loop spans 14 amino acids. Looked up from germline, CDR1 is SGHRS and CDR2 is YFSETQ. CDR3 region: CASREIANTGELFF. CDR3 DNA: TGCGCCAGCAGAGAGATAGCGAACACCGGGGAGCTGTTTTTT.

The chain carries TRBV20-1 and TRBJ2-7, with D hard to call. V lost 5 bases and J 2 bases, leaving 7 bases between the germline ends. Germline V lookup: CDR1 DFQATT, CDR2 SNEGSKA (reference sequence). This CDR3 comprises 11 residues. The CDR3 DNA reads TGCAGTGCTGCGGTCCCCTACGAGCAGTACTTC. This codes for CSAAVPYEQYF.

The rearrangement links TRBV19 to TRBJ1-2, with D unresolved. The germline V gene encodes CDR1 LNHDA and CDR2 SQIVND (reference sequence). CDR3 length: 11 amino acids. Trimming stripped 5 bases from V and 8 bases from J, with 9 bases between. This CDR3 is CASSSIQGYTF. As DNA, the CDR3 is TGTGCCAGTAGTTCAATTCAGGGCTACACCTTC.

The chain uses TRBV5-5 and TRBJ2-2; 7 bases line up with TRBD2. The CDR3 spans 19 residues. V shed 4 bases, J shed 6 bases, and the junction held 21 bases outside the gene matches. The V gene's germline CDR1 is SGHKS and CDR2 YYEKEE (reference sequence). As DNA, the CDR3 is TGTGCCAGCAGCATAACCCGGACTAGGCCACACATTGGTGCCGGGGAGCTGTTTTTT. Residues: CASSITRTRPHIGAGELFF.

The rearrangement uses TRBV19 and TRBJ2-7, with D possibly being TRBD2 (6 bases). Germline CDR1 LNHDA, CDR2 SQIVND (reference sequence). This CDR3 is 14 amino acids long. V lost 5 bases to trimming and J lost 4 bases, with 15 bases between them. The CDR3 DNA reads TGTGCCAGTAGTGTACAGGCGGAGGGGTACGAGCAGTACTTC. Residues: CASSVQAEGYEQYF.